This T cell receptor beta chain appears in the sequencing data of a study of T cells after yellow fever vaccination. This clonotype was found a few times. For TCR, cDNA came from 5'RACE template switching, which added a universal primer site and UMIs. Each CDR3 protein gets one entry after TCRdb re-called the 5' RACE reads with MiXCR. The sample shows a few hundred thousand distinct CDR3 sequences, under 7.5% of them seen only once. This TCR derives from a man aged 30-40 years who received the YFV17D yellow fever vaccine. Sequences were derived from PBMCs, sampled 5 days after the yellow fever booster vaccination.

The CDR3: CASSLERDTSTDTQYF. As DNA, the CDR3 is TGTGCCAGCAGCTTAGAGCGGGACACTAGCACAGATACGCAGTATTTT. This chain joins TRBV7-2 and TRBJ2-3, with D possibly TRBD2 on 7 matching bases. The V gene lost 1 base and the J gene lost 0 bases, with 11 bases spanning the gap. This CDR3 spans 16 amino acids. Looked up from germline, CDR1 is SGHTA and CDR2 is FQGNSA.